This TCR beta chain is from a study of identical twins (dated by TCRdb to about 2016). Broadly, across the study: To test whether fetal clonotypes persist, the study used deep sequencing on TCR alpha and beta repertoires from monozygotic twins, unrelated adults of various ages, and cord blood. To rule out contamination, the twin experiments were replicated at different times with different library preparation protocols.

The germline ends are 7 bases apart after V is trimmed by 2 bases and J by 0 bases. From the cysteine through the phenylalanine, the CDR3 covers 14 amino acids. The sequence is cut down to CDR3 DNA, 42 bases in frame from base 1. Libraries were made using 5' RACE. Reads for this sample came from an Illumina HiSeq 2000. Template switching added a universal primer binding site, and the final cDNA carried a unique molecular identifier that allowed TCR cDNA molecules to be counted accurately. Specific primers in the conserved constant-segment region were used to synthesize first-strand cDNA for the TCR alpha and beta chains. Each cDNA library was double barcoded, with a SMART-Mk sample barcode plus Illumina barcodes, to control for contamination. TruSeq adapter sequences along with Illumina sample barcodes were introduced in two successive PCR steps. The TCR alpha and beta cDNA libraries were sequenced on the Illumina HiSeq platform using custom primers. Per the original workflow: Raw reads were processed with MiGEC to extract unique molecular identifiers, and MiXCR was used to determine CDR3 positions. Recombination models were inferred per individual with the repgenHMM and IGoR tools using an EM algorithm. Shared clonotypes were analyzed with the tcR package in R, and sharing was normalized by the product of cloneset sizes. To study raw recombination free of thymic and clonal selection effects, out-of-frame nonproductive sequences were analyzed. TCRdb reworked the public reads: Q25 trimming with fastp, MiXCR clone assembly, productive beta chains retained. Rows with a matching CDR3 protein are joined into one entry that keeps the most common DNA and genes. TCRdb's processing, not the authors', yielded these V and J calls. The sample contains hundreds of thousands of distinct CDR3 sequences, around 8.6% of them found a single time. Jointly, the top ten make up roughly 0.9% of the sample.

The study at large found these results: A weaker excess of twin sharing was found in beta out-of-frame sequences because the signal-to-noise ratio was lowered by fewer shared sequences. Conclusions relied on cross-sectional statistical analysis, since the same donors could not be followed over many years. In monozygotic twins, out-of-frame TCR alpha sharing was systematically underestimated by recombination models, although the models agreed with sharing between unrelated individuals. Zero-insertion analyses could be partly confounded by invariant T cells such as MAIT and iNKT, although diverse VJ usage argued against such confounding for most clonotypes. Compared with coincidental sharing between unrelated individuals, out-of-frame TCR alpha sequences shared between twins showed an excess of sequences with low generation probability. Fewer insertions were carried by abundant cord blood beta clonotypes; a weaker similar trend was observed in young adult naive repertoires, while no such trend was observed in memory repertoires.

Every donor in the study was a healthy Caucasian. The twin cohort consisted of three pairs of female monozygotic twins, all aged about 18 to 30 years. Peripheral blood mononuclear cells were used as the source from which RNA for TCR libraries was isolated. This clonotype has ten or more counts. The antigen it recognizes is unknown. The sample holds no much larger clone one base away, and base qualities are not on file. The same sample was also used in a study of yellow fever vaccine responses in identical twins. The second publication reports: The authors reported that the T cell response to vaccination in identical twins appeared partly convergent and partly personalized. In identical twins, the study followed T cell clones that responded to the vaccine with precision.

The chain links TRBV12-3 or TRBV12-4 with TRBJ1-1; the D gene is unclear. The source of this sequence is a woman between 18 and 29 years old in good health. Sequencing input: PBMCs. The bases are TGTGCCAGCAGTTTAAACGTCCTGAACACTGAAGCTTTCTTT. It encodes CASSLNVLNTEAFF.